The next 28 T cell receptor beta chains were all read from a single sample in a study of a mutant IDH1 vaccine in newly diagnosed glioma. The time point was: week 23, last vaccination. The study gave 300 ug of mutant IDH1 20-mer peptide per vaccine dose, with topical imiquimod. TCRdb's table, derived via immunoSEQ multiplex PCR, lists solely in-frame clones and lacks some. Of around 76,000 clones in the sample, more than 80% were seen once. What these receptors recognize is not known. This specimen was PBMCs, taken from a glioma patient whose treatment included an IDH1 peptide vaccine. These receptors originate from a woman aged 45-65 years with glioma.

This CDR3 reads CASSRAGRGIPTDTQYF. CDR3 in DNA: TGCGCCAGCAGCCGGGCTGGGCGGGGAATACCCACAGATACGCAGTATTTT. The genes are TRBV4-1 and TRBJ2-3; D possibly corresponds to TRBD2 (6 bases). Deletions cut 4 bases from V and 2 bases from J, with 19 bases between. CDR3 length: 17 amino acids. Germline loops: CDR1 MGHRA, CDR2 YSYEKL.

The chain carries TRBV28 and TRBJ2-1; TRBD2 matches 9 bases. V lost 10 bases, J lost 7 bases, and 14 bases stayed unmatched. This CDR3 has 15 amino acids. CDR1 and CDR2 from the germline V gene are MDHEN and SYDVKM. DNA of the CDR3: TGTGCCACCAGAAACGCGGGAGGGCCGGGTAATGAGCAGTTCTTC. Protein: CATRNAGGPGNEQFF.

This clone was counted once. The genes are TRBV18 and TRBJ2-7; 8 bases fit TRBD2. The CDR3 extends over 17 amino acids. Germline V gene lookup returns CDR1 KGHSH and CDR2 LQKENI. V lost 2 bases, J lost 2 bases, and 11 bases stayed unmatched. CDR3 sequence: CASSPIQIGRGTYEQYF. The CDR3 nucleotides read TGTGCCAGCTCACCAATTCAAATCGGGAGGGGAACCTACGAGCAGTACTTC.

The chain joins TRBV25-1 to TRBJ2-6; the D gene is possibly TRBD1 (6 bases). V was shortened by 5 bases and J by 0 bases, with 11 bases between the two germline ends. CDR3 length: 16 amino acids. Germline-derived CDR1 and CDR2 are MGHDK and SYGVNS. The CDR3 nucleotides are TGTGCCAGCAGTACGGGACATTTCTCTGGGGCCAACGTCCTGACTTTC. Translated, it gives CASSTGHFSGANVLTF.

As DNA, the CDR3 is TGCGCCAGCAGCCCCGGGAGCCTACGGGAAGAGACCCAGTACTTC. Translating it yields CASSPGSLREETQYF. This chain joins TRBV5-1 and TRBJ2-5; tentatively, D is TRBD2 (6 bases). Trimming removed 4 bases from V and 3 bases from J, with 16 bases in between. This CDR3 has 15 residues. CDR1 SGHRS and CDR2 YFSETQ come from the germline V gene.

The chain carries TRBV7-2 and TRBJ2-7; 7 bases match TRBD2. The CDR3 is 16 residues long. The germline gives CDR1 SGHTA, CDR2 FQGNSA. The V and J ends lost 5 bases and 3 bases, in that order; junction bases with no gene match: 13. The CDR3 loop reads CASSHDRLAPSYEQYF. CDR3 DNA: TGTGCCAGCAGCCACGACCGACTAGCACCAAGCTACGAGCAGTACTTC. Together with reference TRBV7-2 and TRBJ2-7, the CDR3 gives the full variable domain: GAGVSQSPSNKVTEKGKDVELRCDPISGHTALYWYRQSLGQGLEFLIYFQGNSAPDKSGLPSDRFSAERTGGSVSTLTIQRTQQEDSAVYLCASSHDRLAPSYEQYFGPGTRLTVT.

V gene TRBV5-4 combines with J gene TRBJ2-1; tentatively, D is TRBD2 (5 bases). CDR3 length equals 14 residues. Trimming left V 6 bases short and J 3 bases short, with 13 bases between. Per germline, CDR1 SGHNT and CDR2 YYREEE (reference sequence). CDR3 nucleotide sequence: TGTGCCAGCAACCCTCGTCGGGACTACAATGAGCAGTTCTTC. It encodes CASNPRRDYNEQFF.

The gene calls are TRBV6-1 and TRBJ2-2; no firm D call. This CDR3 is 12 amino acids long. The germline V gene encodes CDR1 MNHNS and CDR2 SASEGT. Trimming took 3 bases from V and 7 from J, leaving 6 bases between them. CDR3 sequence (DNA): TGTGCCAGCAGTGAGGGGTTCGGGGAGCTGTTTTTT. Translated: CASSEGFGELFF.

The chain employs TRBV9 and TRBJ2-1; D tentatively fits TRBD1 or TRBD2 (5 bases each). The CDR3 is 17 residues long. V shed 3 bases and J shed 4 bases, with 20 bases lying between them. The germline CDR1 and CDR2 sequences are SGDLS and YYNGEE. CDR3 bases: TGTGCCAGCAGCGACCCGGGACGCAGGAGATCGTACAATGAGCAGTTCTTC. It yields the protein CASSDPGRRRSYNEQFF. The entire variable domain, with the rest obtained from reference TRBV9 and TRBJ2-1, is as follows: DSGVTQTPKHLITATGQRVTLRCSPRSGDLSVYWYQQSLDQGLQFLIQYYNGEERAKGNILERFSAQQFPDLHSELNLSSLELGDSALYFCASSDPGRRRSYNEQFFGPGTRLTVL.

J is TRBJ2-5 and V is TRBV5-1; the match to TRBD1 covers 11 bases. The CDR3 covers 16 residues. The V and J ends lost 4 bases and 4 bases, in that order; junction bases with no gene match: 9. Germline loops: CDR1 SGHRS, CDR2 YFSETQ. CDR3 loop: CASSPEGQGARETQYF. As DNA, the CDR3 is TGCGCCAGCAGCCCGGAAGGACAGGGGGCTCGAGAGACCCAGTACTTC.

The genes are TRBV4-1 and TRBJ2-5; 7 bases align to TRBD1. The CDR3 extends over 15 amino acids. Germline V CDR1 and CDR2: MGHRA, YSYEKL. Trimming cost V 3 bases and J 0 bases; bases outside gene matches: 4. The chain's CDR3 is CASSQGQPYQETQYF. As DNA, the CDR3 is TGCGCCAGCAGCCAGGGACAGCCCTACCAAGAGACCCAGTACTTC.

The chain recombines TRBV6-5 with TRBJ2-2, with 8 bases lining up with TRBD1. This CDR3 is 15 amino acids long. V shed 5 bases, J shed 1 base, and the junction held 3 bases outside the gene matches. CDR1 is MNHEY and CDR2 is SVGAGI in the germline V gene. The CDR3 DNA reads TGTGCCAGCAGTGTAGGACAGGGGAACACCGGGGAGCTGTTTTTT. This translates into CASSVGQGNTGELFF.

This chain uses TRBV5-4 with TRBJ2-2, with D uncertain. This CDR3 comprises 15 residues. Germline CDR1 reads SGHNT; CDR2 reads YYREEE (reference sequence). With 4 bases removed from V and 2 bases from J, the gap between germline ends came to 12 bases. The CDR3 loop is CASSPGGVNTGELFF. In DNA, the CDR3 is TGTGCCAGCAGCCCAGGCGGAGTTAACACCGGGGAGCTGTTTTTT.

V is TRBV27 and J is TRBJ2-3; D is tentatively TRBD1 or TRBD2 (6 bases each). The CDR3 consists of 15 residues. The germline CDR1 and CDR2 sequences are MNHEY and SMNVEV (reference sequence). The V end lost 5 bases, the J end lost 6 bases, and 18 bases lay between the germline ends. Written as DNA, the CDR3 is TGTGCCAGCAGTCACATTGGGACGGGGGCCGATACGCAGTATTTT. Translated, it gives CASSHIGTGADTQYF.

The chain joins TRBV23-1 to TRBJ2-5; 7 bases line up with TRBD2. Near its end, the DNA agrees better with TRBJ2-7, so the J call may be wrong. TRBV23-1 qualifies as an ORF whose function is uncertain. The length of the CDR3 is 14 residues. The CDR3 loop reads CASSQSRGAYEQYF. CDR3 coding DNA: TGCGCCAGCAGTCAATCACGGGGGGCCTACGAGCAGTACTTC.

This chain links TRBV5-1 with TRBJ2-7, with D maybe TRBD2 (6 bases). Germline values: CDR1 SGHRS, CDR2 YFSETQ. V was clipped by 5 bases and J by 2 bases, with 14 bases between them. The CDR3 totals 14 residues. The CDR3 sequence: CASSQGTAPYEQYF. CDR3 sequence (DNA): TGCGCCAGCAGTCAAGGGACTGCCCCCTACGAGCAGTACTTC.

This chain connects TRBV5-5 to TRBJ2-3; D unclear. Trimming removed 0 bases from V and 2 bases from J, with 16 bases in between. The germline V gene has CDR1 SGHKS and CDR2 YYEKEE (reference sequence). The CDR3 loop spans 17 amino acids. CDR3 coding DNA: TGTGCCAGCAGCTTGGAACCAACCTCACCCTACACAGATACGCAGTATTTT. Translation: CASSLEPTSPYTDTQYF.

CDR3 loop: CASRSLLRTGRNYGYTF. For the CDR3, the DNA is TGTGCCAGCAGATCCCTACTCCGGACAGGAAGAAACTATGGCTACACCTTC. V is TRBV27 and J is TRBJ1-2, with 7 bases that match TRBD1. V lost 6 bases to trimming and J lost 2 bases; unmatched junction nucleotides: 15. The CDR3 extends over 17 amino acids. Germline V gene data show CDR1 as MNHEY and CDR2 as SMNVEV (reference sequence).

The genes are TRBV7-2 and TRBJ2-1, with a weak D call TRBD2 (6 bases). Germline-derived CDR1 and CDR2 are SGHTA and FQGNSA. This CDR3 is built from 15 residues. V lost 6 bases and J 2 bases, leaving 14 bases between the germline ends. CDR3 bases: TGTGCCAGCAGGGGGCGGGGAGCAGCCTACAATGAGCAGTTCTTC. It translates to CASRGRGAAYNEQFF. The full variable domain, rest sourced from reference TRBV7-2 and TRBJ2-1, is GAGVSQSPSNKVTEKGKDVELRCDPISGHTALYWYRQSLGQGLEFLIYFQGNSAPDKSGLPSDRFSAERTGGSVSTLTIQRTQQEDSAVYLCASRGRGAAYNEQFFGPGTRLTVL.

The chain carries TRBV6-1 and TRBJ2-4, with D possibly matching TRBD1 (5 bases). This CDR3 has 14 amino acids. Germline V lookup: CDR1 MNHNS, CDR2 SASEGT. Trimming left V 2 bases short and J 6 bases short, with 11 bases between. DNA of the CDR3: TGTGCCAGCAGTGAAACAGGCGAACTAAACATTCAGTACTTC. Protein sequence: CASSETGELNIQYF.

CDR3 loop: CASSVGALNTGELFF. The CDR3 DNA follows: TGTGCCAGCAGTGTAGGAGCTTTAAACACCGGGGAGCTGTTTTTT. This chain links TRBV2 with TRBJ2-2; D is ambiguous. There are 15 residues in the CDR3. V lost 4 bases to trimming and J lost 2 bases, with 11 bases between them. Per germline, CDR1 SNHLY and CDR2 FYNNEI. Complete variable domain (other parts from reference TRBV2 and TRBJ2-2): EPEVTQTPSHQVTQMGQEVILRCVPISNHLYFYWYRQILGQKVEFLVSFYNNEISEKSEIFDDQFSVERPDGSNFTLKIRSTKLEDSAMYFCASSVGALNTGELFFGEGSRLTVL.

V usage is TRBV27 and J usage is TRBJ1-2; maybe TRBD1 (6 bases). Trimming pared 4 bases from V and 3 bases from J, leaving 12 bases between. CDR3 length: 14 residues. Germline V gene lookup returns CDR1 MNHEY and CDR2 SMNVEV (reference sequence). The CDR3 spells CASSSRGSDYGYTF. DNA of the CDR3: TGTGCCAGCAGTTCCAGGGGCTCGGACTATGGCTACACCTTC.

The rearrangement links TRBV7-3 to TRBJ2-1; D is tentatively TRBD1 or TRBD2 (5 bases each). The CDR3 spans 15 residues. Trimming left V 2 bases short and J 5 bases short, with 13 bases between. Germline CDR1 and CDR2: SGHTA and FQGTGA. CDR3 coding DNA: TGTGCCAGCAGCTTAGGGGGAAGGGCTAACAATGAGCAGTTCTTC. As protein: CASSLGGRANNEQFF.

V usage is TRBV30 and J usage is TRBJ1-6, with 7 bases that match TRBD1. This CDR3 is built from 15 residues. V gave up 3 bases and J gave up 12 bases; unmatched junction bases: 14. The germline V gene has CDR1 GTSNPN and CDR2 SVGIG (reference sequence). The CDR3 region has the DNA TGTGCCTGGAGCCGAACGTGGACAGGCATCCAACCCCTCCACTTT. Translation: CAWSRTWTGIQPLHF.

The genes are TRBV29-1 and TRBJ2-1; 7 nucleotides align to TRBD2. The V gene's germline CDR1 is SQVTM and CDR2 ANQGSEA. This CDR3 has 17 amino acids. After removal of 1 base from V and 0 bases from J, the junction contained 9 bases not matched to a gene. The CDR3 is CSVEGSGGGSSYNEQFF. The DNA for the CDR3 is TGCAGCGTTGAAGGTTCTGGGGGAGGGAGCTCCTACAATGAGCAGTTCTTC.

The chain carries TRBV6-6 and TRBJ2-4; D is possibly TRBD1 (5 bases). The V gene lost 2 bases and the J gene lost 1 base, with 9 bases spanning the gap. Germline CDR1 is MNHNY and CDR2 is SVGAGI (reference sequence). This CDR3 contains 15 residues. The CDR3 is CASSYQGDAKNIQYF. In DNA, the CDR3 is TGTGCCAGCAGTTACCAGGGTGACGCCAAAAACATTCAGTACTTC.

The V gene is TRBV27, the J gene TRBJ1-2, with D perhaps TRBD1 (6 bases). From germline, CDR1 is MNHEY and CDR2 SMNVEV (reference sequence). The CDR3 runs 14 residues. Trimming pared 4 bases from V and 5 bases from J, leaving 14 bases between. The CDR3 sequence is CASSYTQGLYGYTF. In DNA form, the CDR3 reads TGTGCCAGCAGTTACACACAGGGACTATATGGCTACACCTTC.

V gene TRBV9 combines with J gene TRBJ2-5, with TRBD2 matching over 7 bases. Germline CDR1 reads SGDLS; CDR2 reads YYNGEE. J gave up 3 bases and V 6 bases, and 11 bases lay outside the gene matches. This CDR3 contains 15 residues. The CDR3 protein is CASTPSSGTKETQYF. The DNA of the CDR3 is TGTGCCAGCACGCCGTCTAGCGGAACAAAAGAGACCCAGTACTTC.